This T cell receptor (beta chain) came from a study of T cell repertoires in cytomegalovirus infection. Turning to the study itself: Both recently identified HLA-C-restricted and well-studied HLA-B-restricted CMV epitopes were used in the study. CMV infection together with matching HLA type was indicated by public TCR beta signatures. Study-wide results and caveats: Cumulative frequency (of public TCR beta family members) identified carriers of CMV plus the relevant HLA. There were HLA-C-restricted CMV-specific TCR beta clonotypes dominating the ex vivo response.

Concerning this clonotype itself: What it binds is not known.

Using its own MiXCR run on the reads, TCRdb lists one record per CDR3 protein. The sample consists of roughly 350,000 distinct CDR3 sequences, about 35% of them appearing once. The sequencing used cultured PBMCs, collected from culture after CMV antigen stimulation. This receptor was obtained from a human donor in good health (CMV status not recorded). Some clones in this sample may be carry-over from other donors' samples.

This CDR3 is CASRGRGSQETQYF. The DNA of the CDR3 is TGTGCCAGTAGAGGTAGGGGCTCCCAAGAGACCCAGTACTTC. This sequence joins TRBV19 and TRBJ2-5; maybe TRBD1 (5 bases). The ends were cut back, 6 bases at V and 1 base at J, with 12 bases in the middle. CDR1 and CDR2 (germline): LNHDA, SQIVND (reference sequence). CDR3 length: 14 amino acids.